This T cell receptor (beta chain) was sequenced for a study of T cell repertoires in aging, cancer and after chemotherapy. In the study overall: Healthy donor repertoires were recorded over several months to years and showed clear clonal overlap. About 10 million TCR reads made up the full dataset.

This clonotype was picked up a small number of times. Rearranged V-D-J TRB sequences were amplified with a mixed TRB-A/B primer pool. A single record per CDR3 protein comes from TCRdb applying MiXCR to the multiplex PCR reads. The repertoire holds roughly 3,000 distinct CDR3 sequences, with around 30% as singletons. The CDR3 totals 14 residues. V was cut by 4 bases and J by 0 bases, with 10 bases left in between. CDR1 MNHEY and CDR2 SMNVEV come from the germline V gene (reference sequence). TCR beta rearrangements were amplified from peripheral blood genomic DNA. Sequences were obtained from blood. The gene calls are TRBV27 and TRBJ2-7, with D uncertain. The sequence came from a human donor in good health. CDR3 protein: CASSYQELSYEQYF. CDR3 nucleotide sequence: TGTGCCAGCAGTTACCAGGAACTCTCCTACGAGCAGTACTTC.